The 21 T cell receptor beta chains in this list originate from one sample, sequenced in a study of type 1 regulatory T cells. No antigens are known for them. TCRdb ran MiXCR on the reads and lists one entry per CDR3 protein. This table has about 60,000 distinct CDR3 sequences, roughly 50% appearing once. Input material: cultured non-Tr1 T cells, either the whole culture or a sorted T cell fraction (not recorded which). All receptors derive from a human donor in good health.

The chain links TRBV24-1 to TRBJ2-6, with TRBD1 matching 9 bases. Germline-derived CDR1 and CDR2 are KGHDR and SFDVKD. V gave up 3 bases and J gave up 1 base; unmatched junction bases: 12. This CDR3 is 20 amino acids long. The CDR3 spells CATSDSPGGQGTSGANVLTF. CDR3 nucleotide sequence: TGTGCCACCAGTGATAGTCCGGGGGGACAGGGAACTTCTGGGGCCAACGTCCTGACTTTC.

This chain links TRBV12-3 or TRBV12-4 with TRBJ1-1, with no clear D. The germline V and J ends were trimmed by 2 bases and 10 bases, with 14 bases remaining between them. The CDR3 length is 13 residues. The CDR3 reads CASSLWGSAGAFF. Written as DNA, the CDR3 is TGTGCCAGCAGTTTATGGGGTTCTGCTGGAGCTTTCTTT.

This chain joins TRBV5-1 and TRBJ2-5; D gene uncertain. There are 15 residues in the CDR3. CDR1 and CDR2 from the germline V gene are SGHRS and YFSETQ. The V end was cut by 1 base, the J end by 4 bases, with 14 bases between. The CDR3 nucleotides are TGCGCCAGCAGCTTGACACCTTCCCCGGCAGAGACCCAGTACTTC. The encoded protein is CASSLTPSPAETQYF. Combining the CDR3 with reference TRBV5-1 and TRBJ2-5 gives the whole variable domain KAGVTQTPRYLIKTRGQQVTLSCSPISGHRSVSWYQQTPGQGLQFLFEYFSETQRNKGNFPGRFSGRQFSNSRSEMNVSTLELGDSALYLCASSLTPSPAETQYFGPGTRLLVL.

The chain is built from TRBV20-1 and TRBJ2-3; 9 bases are shared with TRBD2. V dropped 4 bases and J dropped 2; count of bases not matched to a gene: 7. CDR1 is DFQATT, CDR2 SNEGSKA, per germline (reference sequence). The CDR3 runs 15 residues. CDR3 amino acids: CSATRSGGFTDTQYF. The CDR3 nucleotides read TGCAGTGCTACTCGAAGCGGGGGGTTCACAGATACGCAGTATTTT.

The J gene is TRBJ1-6, the V gene TRBV12-3 or TRBV12-4, with TRBD1 matching over 10 bases. The CDR3 sequence is 15 residues long. With 5 bases clipped from V and 7 bases from J, the junction kept 5 bases outside the gene matches. The CDR3 DNA follows: TGTGCCAGCAGTCCCTGGACAGGGGGAAATTCACCCCTCCACTTT. Translating gives CASSPWTGGNSPLHF.

This clonotype was seen a few times. The V call is TRBV2, the J call TRBJ1-3, with D possibly being TRBD1 (6 bases). This CDR3 spans 15 amino acids. Trimming cost V 3 bases and J 1 base, with 10 bases left between them. In germline, CDR1 is SNHLY, CDR2 FYNNEI. In DNA, the CDR3 is TGTGCCAGCAGTGACGGACAGTATTCTGGAAACACCATATATTTT. Protein: CASSDGQYSGNTIYF.

V and J are TRBV20-1 and TRBJ2-1; the match to TRBD1 covers 8 bases. J lost 6 bases, V lost 6 bases, and 4 bases had no gene match. Germline V gives CDR1 DFQATT, CDR2 SNEGSKA (reference sequence). CDR3 length equals 12 residues. The CDR3: CSATGGLNEQFF. The CDR3 DNA reads TGCAGTGCCACAGGGGGGCTCAATGAGCAGTTCTTC.

The chain combines TRBV20-1 with TRBJ2-5; tentative D call: TRBD1 (5 bases). V was trimmed by 1 base and J by 5 bases, leaving 14 bases between them. The germline CDR1 and CDR2 sequences are DFQATT and SNEGSKA (reference sequence). The CDR3 totals 14 residues. The CDR3 region has the DNA TGCAGTGCTAGAGGTCAAGGGGCTGACGAGACCCAGTACTTC. Encoded protein: CSARGQGADETQYF.

This chain joins TRBV5-1 and TRBJ1-1; D remains ambiguous. The CDR3 consists of 15 residues. The V end lost 2 bases, the J end lost 1 base, and 12 bases lay between the germline ends. Germline values: CDR1 SGHRS, CDR2 YFSETQ. CDR3 sequence (DNA): TGCGCCAGCAGCTTCCTCGGGCGCGGGAACACTGAAGCTTTCTTT. Its protein product is CASSFLGRGNTEAFF.

The chain carries TRBV5-1 and TRBJ2-5; D remains ambiguous. The germline V gene has CDR1 SGHRS and CDR2 YFSETQ. This CDR3 region has 11 residues. The V gene lost 4 bases and the J gene lost 6 bases, with 7 bases spanning the gap. CDR3 DNA sequence: TGCGCCAGCAGCCTAGGACAGACCCAGTACTTC. Protein sequence: CASSLGQTQYF.

This clonotype was seen a few times. The chain links TRBV5-1 to TRBJ1-2; D not resolved. The CDR3 has 13 amino acids. Germline V gives CDR1 SGHRS, CDR2 YFSETQ. Trimming left V 5 bases short and J 3 bases short, with 11 bases between. The CDR3 nucleotides are TGCGCCAGCAGGGGGTCTTCGTACTATGGCTACACCTTC. It specifies CASRGSSYYGYTF.

The V call is TRBV9, the J call TRBJ1-2; D possibly corresponds to TRBD1 (6 bases). Germline V gene lookup returns CDR1 SGDLS and CDR2 YYNGEE. Trimming removed 3 bases at V and 7 bases at J, with 16 bases between. This CDR3 is 14 amino acids long. As DNA, the CDR3 is TGTGCCAGCAGCGAGACCCTACAGGGAAGTGGCTACACCTTC. Protein sequence: CASSETLQGSGYTF. Filled out from reference TRBV9 and TRBJ1-2, the complete variable domain reads DSGVTQTPKHLITATGQRVTLRCSPRSGDLSVYWYQQSLDQGLQFLIQYYNGEERAKGNILERFSAQQFPDLHSELNLSSLELGDSALYFCASSETLQGSGYTFGSGTRLTVV.

J is TRBJ2-7 and V is TRBV4-1, with D possibly matching TRBD1 (6 bases). The germline V gene has CDR1 MGHRA and CDR2 YSYEKL. The CDR3 has 14 residues. The V gene lost 1 base and the J gene lost 3 bases, with 10 bases spanning the gap. As DNA, the CDR3 is TGCGCCAGCAGCCAAGTTACAGGGAGCTACGAGCAGTACTTC. Its translation: CASSQVTGSYEQYF.

This clonotype turned up a few times. The chain combines TRBV20-1 with TRBJ1-2; D unclear. Trimming shortened V by 0 bases and J by 0 bases, and 17 bases separated the two germline ends. Germline V gene lookup returns CDR1 DFQATT and CDR2 SNEGSKA (reference sequence). The CDR3 extends over 17 amino acids. The CDR3 is CSARDRRPSGPNYGYTF. Written as DNA, the CDR3 is TGCAGTGCTAGAGATCGCCGACCCTCAGGTCCTAACTATGGCTACACCTTC.

V gene TRBV5-1 combines with J gene TRBJ2-5; D ambiguous. Trimming stripped 1 base from V and 3 bases from J, with 7 bases between. The CDR3 extends over 13 amino acids. The V gene's germline CDR1 is SGHRS and CDR2 YFSETQ. The CDR3 protein is CASSLLSEETQYF. The CDR3 DNA reads as TGCGCCAGCAGCTTGCTCTCAGAAGAGACCCAGTACTTC.

This chain links TRBV7-2 with TRBJ1-1, with D tentatively TRBD1 (6 bases). The germline gives CDR1 SGHTA, CDR2 FQGNSA. Trimming shortened V by 2 bases and J by 4 bases, and 14 bases separated the two germline ends. There are 15 residues in the CDR3. DNA for the CDR3: TGTGCCAGCAGCTTAAGGGGGGCGCGGTTCACTGAAGCTTTCTTT. This sequence encodes CASSLRGARFTEAFF.

V is TRBV5-1 and J is TRBJ1-2; TRBD1 might be the D (5 bases). V shed 4 bases and J shed 2 bases, with 18 bases lying between them. CDR1 is SGHRS and CDR2 is YFSETQ in the germline V gene. The CDR3 is 16 amino acids. The CDR3 DNA reads TGCGCCAGCAGCCCGGCATCCGGGACGGTGAACTATGGCTACACCTTC. Protein product: CASSPASGTVNYGYTF.

This clonotype was detected only a few times. The chain employs TRBV5-1 and TRBJ2-3; TRBD1 agrees at 9 bases. Germline V gene lookup returns CDR1 SGHRS and CDR2 YFSETQ. After removal of 4 bases from V and 5 bases from J, the junction contained 5 bases not matched to a gene. The CDR3 is made up of 14 amino acids. CDR3 nucleotides: TGCGCCAGCAGCGCGGGGACAGGGCAAGATACGCAGTATTTT. This codes for CASSAGTGQDTQYF.

The V gene is TRBV2, the J gene TRBJ2-1, with 10 nucleotides matching TRBD1. The CDR3 is made up of 14 amino acids. J was trimmed by 10 bases and V by 7 bases; bases with no gene match: 10. Germline V gene data show CDR1 as SNHLY and CDR2 as FYNNEI. CDR3 amino acids: CASTVYGTGDEQFF. The CDR3 DNA is TGTGCCAGCACCGTTTATGGGACAGGGGACGAGCAGTTCTTC.

Only a few counts were recorded for this clonotype. The chain combines TRBV5-6 with TRBJ1-1, with D possibly being TRBD1 (5 bases). CDR1 is SGHDT, CDR2 YYEEEE, per germline. The CDR3 runs 14 residues. The germline V and J ends were trimmed by 1 base and 5 bases, with 12 bases remaining between them. The CDR3 loop reads CASSLTGTATEAFF. The DNA of the CDR3 is TGTGCCAGCAGCTTGACCGGGACGGCGACTGAAGCTTTCTTT.

The chain joins TRBV11-2 to TRBJ2-3, with 7 bases aligning to TRBD2. The CDR3 covers 15 residues. With 5 bases clipped from V and 4 bases from J, the junction kept 9 bases outside the gene matches. Germline V gene sequence: CDR1 SGHAT, CDR2 FQNNGV. CDR3 bases: TGTGCCAGCAGCCTAGCGGATTATAGCGCAGATACGCAGTATTTT. This codes for CASSLADYSADTQYF. The complete variable domain, with remaining parts taken from reference TRBV11-2 and TRBJ2-3, reads EAGVAQSPRYKIIEKRQSVAFWCNPISGHATLYWYQQILGQGPKLLIQFQNNGVVDDSQLPKDRFSAERLKGVDSTLKIQPAKLEDSAVYLCASSLADYSADTQYFGPGTRLTVL.